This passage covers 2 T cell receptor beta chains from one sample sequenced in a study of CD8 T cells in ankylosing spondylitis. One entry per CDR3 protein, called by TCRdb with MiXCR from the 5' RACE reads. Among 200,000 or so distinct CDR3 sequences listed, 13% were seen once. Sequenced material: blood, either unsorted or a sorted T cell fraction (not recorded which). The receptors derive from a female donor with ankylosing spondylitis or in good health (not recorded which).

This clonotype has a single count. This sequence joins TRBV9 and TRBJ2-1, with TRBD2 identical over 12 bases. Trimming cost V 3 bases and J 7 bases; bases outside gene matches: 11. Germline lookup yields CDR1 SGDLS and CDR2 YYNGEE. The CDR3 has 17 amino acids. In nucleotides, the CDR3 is TGTGCCAGCAGCGCAGGACTAGCGGGAATGAGGCGGAATGAGCAGTTCTTC. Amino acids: CASSAGLAGMRRNEQFF.

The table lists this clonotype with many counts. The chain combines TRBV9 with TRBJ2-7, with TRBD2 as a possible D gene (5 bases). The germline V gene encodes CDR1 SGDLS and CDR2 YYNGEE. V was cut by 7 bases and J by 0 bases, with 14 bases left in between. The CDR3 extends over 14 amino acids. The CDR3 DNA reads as TGTGCCAGCTCGGACTCTTTTAGCTCCTACGAGCAGTACTTC. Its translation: CASSDSFSSYEQYF.